Following are 27 T cell receptor beta chains from one sample sequenced in a study of shared clonotypes between healthy human individuals. Using immunoSEQ multiplex PCR, the repertoire was profiled, and TCRdb retains in-frame clones only, with some absent. The sample lists fewer than 3 million clones; 92% were seen once. The sequenced material came from naive CD4+ T cells from PBMCs. Subset indicated: CD45RA+ positively selected. Receptor source: a man younger than 35 in good health. Some clones in this sample may be carry-over from other donors' samples.

The rearrangement joins TRBV19 to TRBJ2-2; 7 bases agree with TRBD1. V shed 7 bases and J 4 bases; nucleotides not matched to a gene: 9. Germline V gives CDR1 LNHDA, CDR2 SQIVND (reference sequence). This CDR3 has 15 amino acids. Here the CDR3 reads CASTRGWRSTGELFF. The CDR3 coding sequence is TGTGCCAGTACCAGGGGGTGGAGGTCCACCGGGGAGCTGTTTTTT.

In regard to this clone: The same CDR3 is also encoded by other DNA sequences in this sample. The chain couples TRBV28 to TRBJ1-1; the D is unclear. The CDR3 spans 12 residues. V was pared by 3 bases and J by 5 bases, with 7 bases between. The germline gives CDR1 MDHEN, CDR2 SYDVKM. The CDR3 here is CASSFRRTEAFF. In DNA, the CDR3 is TGTGCCAGCAGTTTTCGGCGGACTGAAGCTTTCTTT.

The chain combines TRBV5-1 with TRBJ2-3; 8 bases map to TRBD2. The CDR3 is made up of 15 amino acids. The germline gives CDR1 SGHRS, CDR2 YFSETQ. Trimming at V came to 6 bases and at J to 4 bases, leaving 10 bases not matched to a gene. The CDR3 DNA reads TGCGCCAGCACCCGAATAGCGGGGACGGCAGATACGCAGTATTTT. Protein: CASTRIAGTADTQYF.

V is TRBV7-3 and J is TRBJ2-4; D not certain. The ends were cut back, 4 bases at V and 1 base at J, with 14 bases in the middle. Germline CDR1 SGHTA, CDR2 FQGTGA. This CDR3 comprises 16 residues. The CDR3, as DNA: TGTGCCAGCAGCTCGACACCTGATCTTGCCAAAAACATTCAGTACTTC. Its translation: CASSSTPDLAKNIQYF.

The rearrangement links TRBV6-5 to TRBJ1-2; 8 nucleotides agree with TRBD1. Unmatched junction bases numbered 5, after V lost 6 bases and J lost 8 bases. Germline CDR1 is MNHEY and CDR2 is SVGAGI. The CDR3 is 12 residues long. Written as DNA, the CDR3 is TGTGCCAGCAGCCAGGGGGCGCGAGGCTACACCTTC. Its translation is CASSQGARGYTF.

V and J are TRBV7-2 and TRBJ1-5; 9 bases match TRBD1. CDR1 and CDR2 (germline): SGHTA, FQGNSA. Trimming cost V 10 bases and J 5 bases; bases outside gene matches: 12. This CDR3 is 15 amino acids long. Here the CDR3 reads CATKQGAGGDQPQHF. The CDR3, as DNA: TGTGCCACCAAACAGGGGGCAGGGGGGGATCAGCCCCAGCATTTT. Together with reference TRBV7-2 and TRBJ1-5, the CDR3 gives the full variable domain: GAGVSQSPSNKVTEKGKDVELRCDPISGHTALYWYRQSLGQGLEFLIYFQGNSAPDKSGLPSDRFSAERTGGSVSTLTIQRTQQEDSAVYLCATKQGAGGDQPQHFGDGTRLSIL.

V is TRBV6-1 and J is TRBJ1-5, with a possible D match to TRBD1 (6 bases). The CDR3 is 13 residues long. The germline gives CDR1 MNHNS, CDR2 SASEGT. V lost 5 bases and J lost 7, with 12 bases in between. Here the CDR3 reads CASSLTGTQPQHF. CDR3 DNA: TGTGCCAGCAGTCTCACAGGGACCCAGCCCCAGCATTTT.

This CDR3 is CASSKDHSPATNEKLFF. The DNA for the CDR3 is TGTGCCAGCAGCAAAGACCACTCACCCGCAACTAATGAAAAACTGTTTTTT. V and J are TRBV21-1 and TRBJ1-4. TRBV21-1 is an annotated pseudogene. CDR3 size: 17 residues.

The rearrangement joins TRBV4-1 to TRBJ2-5; D remains ambiguous. Per germline, CDR1 MGHRA and CDR2 YSYEKL. The CDR3 is 15 amino acids. V was pared by 0 bases and J by 5 bases, with 13 bases between. The CDR3 sequence: CASSQDGKAEETQYF. Here the CDR3 DNA reads TGCGCCAGCAGCCAAGATGGCAAGGCCGAGGAGACCCAGTACTTC.

The chain combines TRBV7-2 with TRBJ2-7; D uncertain. This CDR3 is built from 13 residues. Germline assignment: CDR1 SGHTA and CDR2 FQGNSA. The V end lost 4 bases, the J end lost 3 bases, and 10 bases lay between the germline ends. CDR3 in DNA: TGTGCCAGCAGCTCCGGATCGGACTACGAGCAGTACTTC. Its protein product is CASSSGSDYEQYF.

This clone was counted a single time. This sequence joins TRBV7-2 and TRBJ2-6; 7 bases fit TRBD1. This CDR3 comprises 16 residues. With V trimmed by 5 bases and J by 4 bases, 8 bases remained unmatched. The germline gives CDR1 SGHTA, CDR2 FQGNSA. The CDR3 nucleotides read TGTGCCAGCAGCATACACAGGGGAGCCGGGGCCAACGTCCTGACTTTC. Translation gives CASSIHRGAGANVLTF.

This chain uses TRBV10-1 with TRBJ2-1; 8 bases are a match to TRBD2. Per germline, CDR1 WNHNN and CDR2 SYGVQD (reference sequence). This CDR3 is built from 15 residues. V lost 5 bases, J lost 3 bases, and 6 bases stayed unmatched. The CDR3 region is CASSTSGGHYNEQFF. DNA for the CDR3: TGCGCCAGCAGTACTAGCGGAGGACACTACAATGAGCAGTTCTTC.

This rearrangement joins TRBV11-2 to TRBJ2-1; a weak D match, TRBD2 (6 bases). The CDR3 runs 15 residues. Trimming took off 5 bases at V and 3 bases at J, with 14 bases between the two ends. Germline V gene sequence: CDR1 SGHAT, CDR2 FQNNGV. The CDR3 DNA reads TGTGCCAGCAGCCGTGGGGCTAGCGACTACAATGAGCAGTTCTTC. Translating gives CASSRGASDYNEQFF.

V is TRBV29-1 and J is TRBJ1-2; D uncertain. CDR3 length: 12 residues. Trimming pared 2 bases from V and 7 bases from J, leaving 11 bases between. CDR1 SQVTM and CDR2 ANQGSEA come from the germline V gene. CDR3 DNA sequence: TGCAGCGTTGAACATGGAGGGTCTGGCTACACCTTC. As protein: CSVEHGGSGYTF.

The V gene is TRBV5-1, the J gene TRBJ1-4; maybe TRBD1 (6 bases). The V and J ends lost 2 bases and 0 bases respectively, with 11 bases between them. Germline V gene sequence: CDR1 SGHRS, CDR2 YFSETQ. The CDR3 runs 16 residues. The CDR3 region is CASSLQQGSTNEKLFF. In DNA, the CDR3 is TGCGCCAGCAGCTTACAACAGGGTTCAACTAATGAAAAACTGTTTTTT.

J is TRBJ2-1 and V is TRBV5-1; 9 bases match TRBD2. CDR1 and CDR2 from the germline V gene are SGHRS and YFSETQ. V lost 9 bases and J lost 1; bases outside the gene matches: 8. This CDR3 is built from 15 residues. The DNA of the CDR3 is TGCGCCAAGGGACTAGCCCCCCTTTCCTACAATGAGCAGTTCTTC. Amino acid sequence: CAKGLAPLSYNEQFF.

The rearrangement joins TRBV5-1 to TRBJ2-2, with 8 nucleotides matching TRBD2. CDR3 length: 17 amino acids. Germline values: CDR1 SGHRS, CDR2 YFSETQ. V lost 1 base, J lost 3 bases, and 8 bases stayed unmatched. DNA for the CDR3: TGCGCCAGCAGCTTGTCGGTAGCGGGAAGTCACACCGGGGAGCTGTTTTTT. This encodes CASSLSVAGSHTGELFF. Based on the CDR3 plus reference TRBV5-1 and TRBJ2-2, the full variable domain is KAGVTQTPRYLIKTRGQQVTLSCSPISGHRSVSWYQQTPGQGLQFLFEYFSETQRNKGNFPGRFSGRQFSNSRSEMNVSTLELGDSALYLCASSLSVAGSHTGELFFGEGSRLTVL.

V gene TRBV19 combines with J gene TRBJ2-7, with TRBD2 matching over 13 bases. Germline CDR1 and CDR2: LNHDA and SQIVND (reference sequence). J gave up 2 bases and V 4 bases, and 8 bases lay outside the gene matches. The CDR3 is 17 residues long. The CDR3 here is CASSTLQGTSGAYEQYF. In DNA, the CDR3 is TGTGCCAGTAGTACTTTACAGGGGACTAGCGGGGCCTACGAGCAGTACTTC. Complete variable domain (other parts from reference TRBV19 and TRBJ2-7): DGGITQSPKYLFRKEGQNVTLSCEQNLNHDAMYWYRQDPGQGLRLIYYSQIVNDFQKGDIAEGYSVSREKKESFPLTVTSAQKNPTAFYLCASSTLQGTSGAYEQYFGPGTRLTVT.

The chain recombines TRBV2 with TRBJ2-1; 10 bases are a match to TRBD2. V lost 10 bases, J lost 4 bases, and 4 bases stayed unmatched. Germline values: CDR1 SNHLY, CDR2 FYNNEI. The CDR3 runs to 13 residues. The CDR3 region is CATGLAVYNEQFF. DNA of the CDR3: TGTGCCACTGGACTAGCGGTATACAATGAGCAGTTCTTC.

As regards this clone: This CDR3 is also generated by other DNA sequences in the sample. The V gene is TRBV28, the J gene TRBJ2-1; D is ambiguous. CDR1 is MDHEN and CDR2 is SYDVKM in the germline V gene. V shed 5 bases and J shed 0 bases, with 8 bases lying between them. This CDR3 is built from 14 residues. The CDR3 is CASSPAGSYNEQFF. Here the CDR3 DNA reads TGTGCCAGCAGTCCGGCAGGCTCCTACAATGAGCAGTTCTTC.

This clone was found once. The V gene is TRBV5-6, the J gene TRBJ1-2; maybe TRBD1 (5 bases). Trimming shortened V by 1 base and J by 8 bases, and 12 bases separated the two germline ends. Per the germline V gene, CDR1 is SGHDT and CDR2 is YYEEEE. CDR3 length: 13 residues. DNA of the CDR3: TGTGCCAGCAGCTTGCGGCAGGGCCCAGGCTACACCTTC. Translation: CASSLRQGPGYTF. The full variable domain, rest sourced from reference TRBV5-6 and TRBJ1-2, is DAGVTQSPTHLIKTRGQQVTLRCSPKSGHDTVSWYQQALGQGPQFIFQYYEEEERQRGNFPDRFSGHQFPNYSSELNVNALLLGDSALYLCASSLRQGPGYTFGSGTRLTVV.

The chain has TRBV6-6 and TRBJ2-7; no clear D gene. The length of the CDR3 is 13 residues. V lost 6 bases and J lost 3, with 12 bases in between. The germline gives CDR1 MNHNY, CDR2 SVGAGI (reference sequence). The CDR3 protein is CASSEAPVYEQYF. The CDR3 nucleotides are TGTGCCAGCAGCGAGGCACCCGTCTACGAGCAGTACTTC.

The genes are TRBV27 and TRBJ2-7; weak D call: TRBD1 (7 bases). V shed 3 bases and J shed 7 bases, with 25 bases lying between them. Germline V gene lookup returns CDR1 MNHEY and CDR2 SMNVEV (reference sequence). The CDR3 contains 17 residues. Here the CDR3 reads CASSFLPPGGKYEEQYF. In DNA form, the CDR3 reads TGTGCCAGCAGTTTCCTACCCCCAGGGGGGAAATACGAGGAGCAGTACTTC.

This clone was picked up one time. V and J are TRBV27 and TRBJ2-1; D remains unclear. Between the trimmed V and J ends, which lost 0 bases and 6 bases, there was a span of 6 bases. CDR3 size: 13 residues. In germline, CDR1 is MNHEY, CDR2 SMNVEV (reference sequence). The CDR3 loop reads CASSLSLVNEQFF. CDR3 nucleotide sequence: TGTGCCAGCAGTTTATCGCTCGTCAATGAGCAGTTCTTC.

Only one count was recorded for this clone. The V gene is TRBV7-2, the J gene TRBJ2-7, with 7 bases that match TRBD1. The CDR3 contains 14 residues. CDR1 SGHTA and CDR2 FQGNSA come from the germline V gene. The V and J ends lost 5 bases and 3 bases, in that order; junction bases with no gene match: 7. In DNA, the CDR3 is TGTGCCAGCAGCCGCTACAGGGGTGACTACGAGCAGTACTTC. Translation gives CASSRYRGDYEQYF.

The genes are TRBV18 and TRBJ2-3; no clear D. Germline-derived CDR1 and CDR2 are KGHSH and LQKENI. V lost 6 bases and J lost 0, with 7 bases in between. This CDR3 region has 13 residues. The CDR3 bases are TGTGCCAGCTCGGTGTCTAGCACAGATACGCAGTATTTT. Its translation is CASSVSSTDTQYF. Using reference TRBV18 and TRBJ2-3 for the parts outside the CDR3, the full variable domain is NAGVMQNPRHLVRRRGQEARLRCSPMKGHSHVYWYRQLPEEGLKFMVYLQKENIIDESGMPKERFSAEFPKEGPSILRIQQVVRGDSAAYFCASSVSSTDTQYFGPGTRLTVL.

The CDR3 spells CATSRVGLGVYEQYF. The DNA for the CDR3 is TGTGCCACCAGCAGAGTTGGCCTTGGGGTCTACGAGCAGTACTTC. The chain joins TRBV15 to TRBJ2-7; no clear D. CDR3 length: 15 residues. From germline, CDR1 is LNHNV and CDR2 YYDKDF (reference sequence). Trimming stripped 1 base from V and 3 bases from J, with 13 bases between.